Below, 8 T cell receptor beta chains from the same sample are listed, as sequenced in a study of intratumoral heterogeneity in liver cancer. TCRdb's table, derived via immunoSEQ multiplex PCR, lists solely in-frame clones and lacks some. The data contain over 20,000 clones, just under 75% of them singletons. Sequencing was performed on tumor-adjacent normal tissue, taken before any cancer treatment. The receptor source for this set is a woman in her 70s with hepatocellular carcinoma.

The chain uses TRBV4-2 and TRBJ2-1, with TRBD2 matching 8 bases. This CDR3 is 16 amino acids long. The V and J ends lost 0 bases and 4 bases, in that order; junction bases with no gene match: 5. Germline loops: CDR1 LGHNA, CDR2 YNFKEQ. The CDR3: CASSQDLTSGYNEQFF. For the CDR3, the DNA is TGTGCCAGCAGCCAAGATCTTACTAGCGGTTACAATGAGCAGTTCTTC.

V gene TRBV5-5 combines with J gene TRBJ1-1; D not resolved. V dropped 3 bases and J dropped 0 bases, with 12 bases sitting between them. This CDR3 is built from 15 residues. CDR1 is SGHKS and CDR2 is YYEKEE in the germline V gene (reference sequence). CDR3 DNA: TGTGCCAGCAGCTCGAGACCACCGGTGAACACTGAAGCTTTCTTT. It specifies CASSSRPPVNTEAFF.

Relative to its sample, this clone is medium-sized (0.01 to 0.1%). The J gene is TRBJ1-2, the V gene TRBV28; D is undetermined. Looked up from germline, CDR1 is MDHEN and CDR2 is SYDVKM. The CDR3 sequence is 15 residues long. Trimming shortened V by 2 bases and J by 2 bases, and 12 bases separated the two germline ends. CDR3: CASSLRLLQNYGYTF. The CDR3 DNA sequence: TGTGCCAGCAGTTTACGCCTCCTGCAGAACTATGGCTACACCTTC.

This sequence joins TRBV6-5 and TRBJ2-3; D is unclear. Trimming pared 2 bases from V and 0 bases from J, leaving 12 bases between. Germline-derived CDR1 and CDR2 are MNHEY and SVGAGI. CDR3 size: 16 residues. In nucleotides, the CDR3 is TGTGCCAGCAGTTACCGCTCGAGCGCTAGCACAGATACGCAGTATTTT. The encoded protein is CASSYRSSASTDTQYF.

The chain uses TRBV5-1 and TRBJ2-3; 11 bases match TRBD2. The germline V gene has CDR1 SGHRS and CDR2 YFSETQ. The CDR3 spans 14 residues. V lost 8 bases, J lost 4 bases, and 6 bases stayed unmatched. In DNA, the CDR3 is TGCGCCAGAGGGATAGCGGGAGGGGCAGATACGCAGTATTTT. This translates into CARGIAGGADTQYF. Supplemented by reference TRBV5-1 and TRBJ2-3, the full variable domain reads KAGVTQTPRYLIKTRGQQVTLSCSPISGHRSVSWYQQTPGQGLQFLFEYFSETQRNKGNFPGRFSGRQFSNSRSEMNVSTLELGDSALYLCARGIAGGADTQYFGPGTRLTVL.

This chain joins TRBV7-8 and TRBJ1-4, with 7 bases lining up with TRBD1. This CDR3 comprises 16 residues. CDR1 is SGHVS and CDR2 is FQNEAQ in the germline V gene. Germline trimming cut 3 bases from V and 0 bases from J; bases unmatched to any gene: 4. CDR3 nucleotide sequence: TGTGCCAGCAGCTTGGGACAGCACACAACTAATGAAAAACTGTTTTTT. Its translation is CASSLGQHTTNEKLFF.

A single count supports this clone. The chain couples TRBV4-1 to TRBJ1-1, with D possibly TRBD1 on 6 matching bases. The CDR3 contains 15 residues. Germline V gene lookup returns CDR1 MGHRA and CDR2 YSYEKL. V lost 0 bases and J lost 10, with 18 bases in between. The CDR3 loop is CASSQDPGGGFLAFF. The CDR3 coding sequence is TGCGCCAGCAGCCAAGATCCGGGGGGCGGATTTTTAGCTTTCTTT.

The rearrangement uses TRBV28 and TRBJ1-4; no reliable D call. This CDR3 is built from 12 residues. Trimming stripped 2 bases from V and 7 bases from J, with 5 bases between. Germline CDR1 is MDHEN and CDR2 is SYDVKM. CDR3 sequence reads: CASSLIAEKLFF. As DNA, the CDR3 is TGTGCCAGCAGTTTAATTGCTGAAAAACTGTTTTTT.